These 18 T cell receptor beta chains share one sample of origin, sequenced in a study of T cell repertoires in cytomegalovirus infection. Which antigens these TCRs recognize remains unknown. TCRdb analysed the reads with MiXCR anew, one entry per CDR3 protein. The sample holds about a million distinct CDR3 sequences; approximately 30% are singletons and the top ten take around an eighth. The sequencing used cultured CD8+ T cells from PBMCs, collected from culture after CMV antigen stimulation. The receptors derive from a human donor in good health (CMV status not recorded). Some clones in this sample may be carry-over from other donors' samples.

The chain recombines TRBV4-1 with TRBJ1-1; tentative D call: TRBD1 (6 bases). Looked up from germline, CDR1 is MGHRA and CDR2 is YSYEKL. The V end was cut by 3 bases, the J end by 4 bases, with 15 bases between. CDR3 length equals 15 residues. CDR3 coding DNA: TGCGCCAGCAGCCAGATACAGGGTGTCGGCACTGAAGCTTTCTTT. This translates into CASSQIQGVGTEAFF.

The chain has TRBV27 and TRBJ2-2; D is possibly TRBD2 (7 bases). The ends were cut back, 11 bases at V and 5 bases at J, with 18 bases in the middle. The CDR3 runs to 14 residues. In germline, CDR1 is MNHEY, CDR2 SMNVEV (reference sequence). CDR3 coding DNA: TGTGCCGTCTTTGGGGGGGGCCGAACCGGGGAGCTGTTTTTT. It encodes CAVFGGGRTGELFF.

CDR3 sequence (DNA): TGTGCCAGCAGTCCCCAATACCCCCAGGGCTACGAGCAGTACGTC. Amino acids: CASSPQYPQGYEQYV. J is TRBJ2-7 and V is TRBV6-6; TRBD1 might be the D (5 bases). Trimming took 5 bases from V and 3 from J, leaving 17 bases between them. CDR3 size: 15 residues. Germline assignment: CDR1 MNHNY and CDR2 SVGAGI (reference sequence).

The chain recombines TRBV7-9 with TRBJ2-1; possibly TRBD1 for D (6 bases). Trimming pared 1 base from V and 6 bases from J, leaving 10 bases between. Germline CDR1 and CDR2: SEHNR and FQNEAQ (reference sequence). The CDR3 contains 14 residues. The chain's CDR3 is CASSLVATGNEQFF. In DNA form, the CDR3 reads TGTGCCAGCAGCTTAGTCGCGACAGGCAATGAGCAGTTCTTC.

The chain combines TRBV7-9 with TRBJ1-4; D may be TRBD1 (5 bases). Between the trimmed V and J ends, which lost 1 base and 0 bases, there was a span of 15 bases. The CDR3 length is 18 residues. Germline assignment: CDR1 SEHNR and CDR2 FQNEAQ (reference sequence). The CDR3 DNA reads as TGTGCCAGCAGCTTAGTCGAGGGGCTGAGAGCAACTAATGAAAAACTGTTTTTT. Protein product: CASSLVEGLRATNEKLFF.

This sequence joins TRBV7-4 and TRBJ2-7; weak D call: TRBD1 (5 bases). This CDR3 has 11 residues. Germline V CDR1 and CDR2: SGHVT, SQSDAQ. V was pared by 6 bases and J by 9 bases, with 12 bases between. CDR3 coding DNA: TGTGCCAGCAGTCAGGGAAACGCGCAGTACGTC. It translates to CASSQGNAQYV.

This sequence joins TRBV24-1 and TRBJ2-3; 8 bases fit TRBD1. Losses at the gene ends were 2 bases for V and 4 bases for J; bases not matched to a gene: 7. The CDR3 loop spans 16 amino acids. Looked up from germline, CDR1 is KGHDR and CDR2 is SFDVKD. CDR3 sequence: CATSDSRTGYSDTQYF. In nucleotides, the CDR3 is TGTGCCACCAGTGATTCCCGGACAGGGTACTCAGATACGCAGTATTTT.

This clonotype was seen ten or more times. The CDR3 sequence: CASSLGATYEQYV. CDR3 nucleotide sequence: TGTGCCAGCAGCTTAGGGGCTACCTACGAGCAGTACGTC. The chain uses TRBV7-8 and TRBJ2-7, with D hard to call. Trimming took 1 base from V and 2 from J, leaving 6 bases between them. CDR3 length: 13 amino acids. In germline, CDR1 is SGHVS, CDR2 FQNEAQ.

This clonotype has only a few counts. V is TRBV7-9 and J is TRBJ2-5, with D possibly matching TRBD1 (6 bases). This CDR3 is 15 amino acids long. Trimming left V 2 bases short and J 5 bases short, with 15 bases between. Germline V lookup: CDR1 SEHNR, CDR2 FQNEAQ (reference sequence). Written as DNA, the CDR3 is TGTGCCAGCAGCTTATTAGGACAGTCTATGGAGACCCAGTACTTC. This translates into CASSLLGQSMETQYF.

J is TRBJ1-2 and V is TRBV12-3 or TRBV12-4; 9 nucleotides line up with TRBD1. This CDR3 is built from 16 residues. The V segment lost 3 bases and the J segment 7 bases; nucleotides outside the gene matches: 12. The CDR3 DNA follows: TGTGCCAGCAGTTTCTATTCTGACAGGGGGAGTATTGGCTACACCTTC. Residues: CASSFYSDRGSIGYTF.

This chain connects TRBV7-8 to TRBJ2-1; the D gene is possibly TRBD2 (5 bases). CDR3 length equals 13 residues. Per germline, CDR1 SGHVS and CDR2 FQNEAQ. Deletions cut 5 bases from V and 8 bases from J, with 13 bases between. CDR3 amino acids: CASSPTSFDEQFF. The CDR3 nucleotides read TGTGCCAGCAGCCCTACTAGTTTTGATGAGCAGTTCTTC. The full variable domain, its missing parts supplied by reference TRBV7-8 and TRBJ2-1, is GAGVSQSPRYKVAKRGQDVALRCDPISGHVSLFWYQQALGQGPEFLTYFQNEAQLDKSGLPSDRFFAERPEGSVSTLKIQRTQQEDSAVYLCASSPTSFDEQFFGPGTRLTVL.

CDR3 amino acids: CAISGQGAEEKLFF. The CDR3 DNA reads as TGTGCCATCAGTGGACAGGGAGCCGAAGAAAAACTGTTTTTT. V gene TRBV10-3 combines with J gene TRBJ1-4; 7 positions agree with TRBD1. Germline values: CDR1 ENHRY, CDR2 SYGVKD. Trimming cost V 4 bases and J 8 bases; bases outside gene matches: 7. There are 14 residues in the CDR3.

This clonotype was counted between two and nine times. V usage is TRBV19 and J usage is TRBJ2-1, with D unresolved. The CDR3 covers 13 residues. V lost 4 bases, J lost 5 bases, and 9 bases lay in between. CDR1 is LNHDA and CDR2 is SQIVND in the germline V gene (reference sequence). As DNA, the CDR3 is TGTGCCAGTAGTAGTCGGAGCAACAATGAGCAGTTCTTC. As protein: CASSSRSNNEQFF.

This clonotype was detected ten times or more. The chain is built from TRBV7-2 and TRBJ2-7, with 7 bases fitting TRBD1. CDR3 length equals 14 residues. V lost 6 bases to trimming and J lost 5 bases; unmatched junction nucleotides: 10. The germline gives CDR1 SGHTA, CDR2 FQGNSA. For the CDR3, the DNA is TGTGCCAGCAGTCGAACCGACAGGGTCCACGAGCAGTACTTC. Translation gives CASSRTDRVHEQYF. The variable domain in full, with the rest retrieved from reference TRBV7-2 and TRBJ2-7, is GAGVSQSPSNKVTEKGKDVELRCDPISGHTALYWYRQSLGQGLEFLIYFQGNSAPDKSGLPSDRFSAERTGGSVSTLTIQRTQQEDSAVYLCASSRTDRVHEQYFGPGTRLTVT.

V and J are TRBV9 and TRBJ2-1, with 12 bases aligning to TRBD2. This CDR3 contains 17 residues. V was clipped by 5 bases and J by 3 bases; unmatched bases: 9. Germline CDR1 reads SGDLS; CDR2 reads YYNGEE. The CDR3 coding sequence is TGTGCCAGCAGTACACCCCTAGCGGGGGGGAACTACAATGAGCAGTTCTTC. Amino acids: CASSTPLAGGNYNEQFF.

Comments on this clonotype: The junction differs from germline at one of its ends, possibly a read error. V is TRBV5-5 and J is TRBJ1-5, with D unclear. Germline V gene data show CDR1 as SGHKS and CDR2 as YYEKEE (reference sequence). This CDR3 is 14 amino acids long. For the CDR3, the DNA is TGTGCCAACAGCTTGGCCTATAGCAATCAGCCCCAGCATTTT. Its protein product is CANSLAYSNQPQHF.

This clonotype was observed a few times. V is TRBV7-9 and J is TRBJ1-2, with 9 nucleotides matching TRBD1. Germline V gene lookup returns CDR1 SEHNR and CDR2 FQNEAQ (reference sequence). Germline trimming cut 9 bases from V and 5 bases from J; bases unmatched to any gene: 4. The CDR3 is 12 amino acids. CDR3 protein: CARWDRVYGYTF. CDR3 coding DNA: TGTGCCAGATGGGACAGGGTTTATGGCTACACCTTC.

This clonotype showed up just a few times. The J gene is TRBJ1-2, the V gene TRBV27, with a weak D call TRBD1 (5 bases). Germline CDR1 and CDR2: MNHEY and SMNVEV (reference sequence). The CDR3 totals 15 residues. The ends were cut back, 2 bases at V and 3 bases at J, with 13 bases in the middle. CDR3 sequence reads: CASSLTSGGDYGYTF. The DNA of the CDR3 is TGTGCCAGCAGTTTAACGTCGGGGGGTGACTATGGCTACACCTTC.